The clone carrying this TCR beta chain was seen more than once but under ten times. These data originate in a study of T cells in Graves' hyperthyroidism and ophthalmopathy. Researchers took RNA transcripts and amplified the TCR beta CDR3 regions from them. Researchers ran a first-round RT-PCR on the TCR CDR3 using the HTBI primer set. A single record per CDR3 protein comes from TCRdb applying MiXCR to the multiplex PCR reads. The repertoire holds about 400,000 distinct CDR3 sequences, with 15% as singletons. V shed 6 bases, J shed 3 bases, and the junction held 11 bases outside the gene matches. CDR1 and CDR2 (germline): DFQATT, SNEGSKA (reference sequence). The CDR3 extends over 15 amino acids.

Sequencing input: blood. The TCR originated in a woman aged 30 to 39 with Graves' hyperthyroidism. The chain is built from TRBV20-1 and TRBJ2-7; 10 bases fit TRBD2. This chain's CDR3 is CSAPALAGAYYEQYF. DNA for the CDR3: TGCAGTGCGCCTGCCCTAGCGGGAGCGTACTACGAGCAGTACTTC.